This entry lists 22 T cell receptor beta chains sequenced from one sample in a study of blood T cell repertoires in COVID-19. Repertoires were generated with immunoSEQ multiplex PCR, while TCRdb's copy carries only in-frame clones and drops some. Of some 83,000 clones detected, roughly 86% appear once; the ten largest clones hold about a fifth. Sequencing was done on a sample of peripheral blood. The origin of the receptors is a human donor in a cohort sampled during active COVID-19.

The chain carries TRBV3-1 (or the pseudogene TRBV3-2) and TRBJ2-7; D gene ambiguous. The CDR3 is made up of 14 amino acids. Trimming pared 1 base from V and 2 bases from J, leaving 9 bases between. From germline, CDR1 is LGHDT and CDR2 YNNKEL (reference sequence). The CDR3 region has the DNA TGTGCCAGCAGCCAAGGGGCGTATACCTACGAGCAGTACTTC. This sequence encodes CASSQGAYTYEQYF.

This clone was seen many times. This chain links TRBV5-4 with TRBJ2-2, with D perhaps matching TRBD1 (5 bases). The V end was cut by 0 bases, the J end by 3 bases, with 12 bases between. Germline-derived CDR1 and CDR2 are SGHNT and YYREEE (reference sequence). CDR3 size: 16 residues. This CDR3 is CASSLGQRLYTGELFF. CDR3 sequence (DNA): TGTGCCAGCAGCTTGGGACAGAGATTATACACCGGGGAGCTGTTTTTT.

This clone was observed once. This chain connects TRBV19 to TRBJ2-1; 8 nucleotides agree with TRBD2. The CDR3 has 15 amino acids. With 8 bases clipped from V and 7 bases from J, the junction kept 13 bases outside the gene matches. The V gene's germline CDR1 is LNHDA and CDR2 SQIVND (reference sequence). The CDR3 loop is CASHQRGSLGNEQFF. The CDR3 nucleotides read TGTGCCAGTCACCAGCGGGGGTCTCTGGGGAATGAGCAGTTCTTC.

The rearrangement joins TRBV6-5 to TRBJ1-1; D gene ambiguous. The CDR3 runs to 14 residues. V dropped 5 bases and J dropped 5 bases, with 15 bases sitting between them. Looked up from germline, CDR1 is MNHEY and CDR2 is SVGAGI. CDR3 in DNA: TGTGCCAGCAGTCCCACCCGGGGTGGGACTGAAGCTTTCTTT. It encodes CASSPTRGGTEAFF.

This clone was counted a few times. The CDR3 coding sequence is TGTGCCAGCAGCCCGGGGGGACTCAAGAACACCGGGGAGCTGTTTTTT. Translation: CASSPGGLKNTGELFF. This chain links TRBV5-4 with TRBJ2-2, with TRBD2 matching over 7 bases. The CDR3 runs to 16 residues. CDR1 is SGHNT, CDR2 YYREEE, per germline (reference sequence). V lost 4 bases and J lost 1; bases outside the gene matches: 7.

V usage is TRBV6-6 and J usage is TRBJ2-7; D gene uncertain. V was cut by 7 bases and J by 0 bases, with 13 bases left in between. Germline values: CDR1 MNHNY, CDR2 SVGAGI (reference sequence). This CDR3 is built from 14 residues. Here the CDR3 DNA reads TGTGCCAGCACCTTGGATAGGAGCTCCTACGAGCAGTACTTC. Protein product: CASTLDRSSYEQYF.

The gene calls are TRBV27 and TRBJ1-1; 10 bases line up with TRBD1. The length of the CDR3 is 16 residues. CDR1 MNHEY and CDR2 SMNVEV come from the germline V gene (reference sequence). Trimming at V came to 5 bases and at J to 7 bases, leaving 13 bases not matched to a gene. The CDR3 DNA reads TGTGCCAGCAGTCTCGGACAGGGGGACCGGCGGTATGAAGCTTTCTTT. Its translation: CASSLGQGDRRYEAFF.

The chain is built from TRBV5-4 and TRBJ1-1, with no clear D. This CDR3 comprises 13 residues. Trimming pared 1 base from V and 0 bases from J, leaving 4 bases between. Per the germline V gene, CDR1 is SGHNT and CDR2 is YYREEE (reference sequence). CDR3 sequence reads: CASSLQMNTEAFF. In DNA, the CDR3 is TGTGCCAGCAGCTTGCAAATGAACACTGAAGCTTTCTTT.

This sequence joins TRBV2 and TRBJ1-1; 7 bases line up with TRBD1. This CDR3 comprises 15 residues. Unmatched junction bases numbered 8, after V lost 4 bases and J lost 3 bases. CDR1 and CDR2 (germline): SNHLY, FYNNEI. CDR3 DNA: TGTGCCAGCAGTGTGGTCGACAGGGAAGACACTGAAGCTTTCTTT. This sequence encodes CASSVVDREDTEAFF. The variable domain in full, completed from reference TRBV2 and TRBJ1-1, reads EPEVTQTPSHQVTQMGQEVILRCVPISNHLYFYWYRQILGQKVEFLVSFYNNEISEKSEIFDDQFSVERPDGSNFTLKIRSTKLEDSAMYFCASSVVDREDTEAFFGQGTRLTVV.

The genes are TRBV28 and TRBJ1-4; D is undetermined. Looked up from germline, CDR1 is MDHEN and CDR2 is SYDVKM. The CDR3 length is 14 residues. Trimming removed 3 bases at V and 0 bases at J, with 5 bases between. The CDR3 nucleotides read TGTGCCAGCAGTTTTTTTACAACTAATGAAAAACTGTTTTTT. Its protein is CASSFFTTNEKLFF.

The V gene is TRBV6-5, the J gene TRBJ1-6; D possibly corresponds to TRBD1 (5 bases). Trimming stripped 6 bases from V and 10 bases from J, with 16 bases between. The CDR3 sequence is 14 residues long. Germline CDR1 is MNHEY and CDR2 is SVGAGI. The CDR3 sequence: CASSPGGRGSPLHF. For the CDR3, the DNA is TGTGCCAGCAGCCCGGGGGGAAGAGGGTCACCCCTCCACTTT.

V is TRBV24-1 and J is TRBJ2-1; 10 nucleotides line up with TRBD2. The germline V gene has CDR1 KGHDR and CDR2 SFDVKD. J lost 4 bases, V lost 9 bases, and 2 bases had no gene match. CDR3 size: 13 residues. CDR3 coding DNA: TGTGCCACCCAACTAGCGGGGTACAATGAGCAGTTCTTC. Translation: CATQLAGYNEQFF.

V usage is TRBV7-2 and J usage is TRBJ1-4, with 7 positions matching TRBD1. This CDR3 contains 14 residues. The V gene's germline CDR1 is SGHTA and CDR2 FQGNSA. V shed 5 bases and J 7 bases; nucleotides not matched to a gene: 7. This chain's CDR3 is CASSPRQGGEKLFF. The CDR3 region has the DNA TGTGCCAGCAGCCCTCGACAGGGAGGTGAAAAACTGTTTTTT.

The chain has TRBV24-1 and TRBJ2-3, with 9 bases identical to TRBD1. The CDR3 runs 15 residues. Germline V gene data show CDR1 as KGHDR and CDR2 as SFDVKD. Germline trimming cut 3 bases from V and 6 bases from J; bases unmatched to any gene: 6. The DNA for the CDR3 is TGTGCCACCAGTGATACAGGGACAGGGTGGGATACGCAGTATTTT. Amino acids: CATSDTGTGWDTQYF.

The rearrangement joins TRBV3-1 (or the pseudogene TRBV3-2) to TRBJ2-5; 7 bases fit TRBD2. This CDR3 contains 15 residues. Germline V lookup: CDR1 LGHDT, CDR2 YNNKEL (reference sequence). With V trimmed by 4 bases and J by 3 bases, 8 bases remained unmatched. The CDR3 bases are TGTGCCAGCAGCCGGGACTACAGAAAGGAAGAGACCCAGTACTTC. Its protein is CASSRDYRKEETQYF.

This sequence joins TRBV19 and TRBJ2-7, with D perhaps matching TRBD1 (5 bases). Trimming took 3 bases from V and 6 from J, leaving 12 bases between them. CDR3 length equals 13 residues. Germline V gene lookup returns CDR1 LNHDA and CDR2 SQIVND (reference sequence). CDR3 sequence reads: CASSIGGASEQYF. The CDR3 DNA reads TGTGCCAGTAGTATTGGTGGGGCTAGCGAGCAGTACTTC.

Only one count was recorded for this clone. The V call is TRBV5-3, the J call TRBJ2-3, with TRBD2 matching over 11 bases. TRBV5-3 is annotated as an ORF whose role is uncertain. This CDR3 region has 16 residues. The trim removed 0 bases at V and 1 base at J, leaving 1 base unmatched. CDR3 DNA sequence: TGTGCCAGAAGCTTGGTACTAGCGGGGGGCACAGATACGCAGTATTTT. As protein: CARSLVLAGGTDTQYF.

This clone was seen once. This chain connects TRBV5-1 to TRBJ2-3; D not certain. The CDR3 spans 12 residues. The V end was cut by 0 bases, the J end by 6 bases, with 5 bases between. Germline loops: CDR1 SGHRS, CDR2 YFSETQ. The CDR3 bases are TGCGCCAGCAGCTTGGTTTCTGATACGCAGTATTTT. Translated, it gives CASSLVSDTQYF.

The chain combines TRBV4-2 with TRBJ1-2, with 9 bases lining up with TRBD1. Germline V lookup: CDR1 LGHNA, CDR2 YNFKEQ. V gave up 0 bases and J gave up 7 bases; unmatched junction bases: 6. The CDR3 consists of 15 residues. The CDR3: CASSQDGTGTVGYTF. As DNA, the CDR3 is TGTGCCAGCAGCCAAGACGGGACAGGGACGGTTGGCTACACCTTC.

Comments on this clone: The DNA is left out, because the CDR3 cannot be placed on it with certainty; the CDR3 is given as TCRdb lists it. The genes are TRBV21-1 and TRBJ1-1; the table's D call, TRBD1, was not checked against the DNA. TRBV21-1 is listed as a pseudogene. Termini included, the CDR3 measures 15 amino acids. The chain's CDR3 is CASSNRGYACTEAFF.

The chain has TRBV24-1 and TRBJ2-7; D might be TRBD1 (6 bases). This CDR3 is built from 11 residues. Germline CDR1 reads KGHDR; CDR2 reads SFDVKD. V lost 6 bases and J 5 bases, leaving 7 bases between the germline ends. This chain's CDR3 is CATSTGNEQYF. CDR3 in DNA: TGTGCCACCAGTACAGGGAACGAGCAGTACTTC.

The CDR3 nucleotides read TGTGCCAGCAGCTTTGACAGGGGAGGATACGAGCAGTACTTC. Its translation is CASSFDRGGYEQYF. The chain uses TRBV7-2 and TRBJ2-7, with 8 bases fitting TRBD1. The CDR3 totals 14 residues. The V segment lost 3 bases and the J segment 4 bases; nucleotides outside the gene matches: 5. Germline assignment: CDR1 SGHTA and CDR2 FQGNSA.